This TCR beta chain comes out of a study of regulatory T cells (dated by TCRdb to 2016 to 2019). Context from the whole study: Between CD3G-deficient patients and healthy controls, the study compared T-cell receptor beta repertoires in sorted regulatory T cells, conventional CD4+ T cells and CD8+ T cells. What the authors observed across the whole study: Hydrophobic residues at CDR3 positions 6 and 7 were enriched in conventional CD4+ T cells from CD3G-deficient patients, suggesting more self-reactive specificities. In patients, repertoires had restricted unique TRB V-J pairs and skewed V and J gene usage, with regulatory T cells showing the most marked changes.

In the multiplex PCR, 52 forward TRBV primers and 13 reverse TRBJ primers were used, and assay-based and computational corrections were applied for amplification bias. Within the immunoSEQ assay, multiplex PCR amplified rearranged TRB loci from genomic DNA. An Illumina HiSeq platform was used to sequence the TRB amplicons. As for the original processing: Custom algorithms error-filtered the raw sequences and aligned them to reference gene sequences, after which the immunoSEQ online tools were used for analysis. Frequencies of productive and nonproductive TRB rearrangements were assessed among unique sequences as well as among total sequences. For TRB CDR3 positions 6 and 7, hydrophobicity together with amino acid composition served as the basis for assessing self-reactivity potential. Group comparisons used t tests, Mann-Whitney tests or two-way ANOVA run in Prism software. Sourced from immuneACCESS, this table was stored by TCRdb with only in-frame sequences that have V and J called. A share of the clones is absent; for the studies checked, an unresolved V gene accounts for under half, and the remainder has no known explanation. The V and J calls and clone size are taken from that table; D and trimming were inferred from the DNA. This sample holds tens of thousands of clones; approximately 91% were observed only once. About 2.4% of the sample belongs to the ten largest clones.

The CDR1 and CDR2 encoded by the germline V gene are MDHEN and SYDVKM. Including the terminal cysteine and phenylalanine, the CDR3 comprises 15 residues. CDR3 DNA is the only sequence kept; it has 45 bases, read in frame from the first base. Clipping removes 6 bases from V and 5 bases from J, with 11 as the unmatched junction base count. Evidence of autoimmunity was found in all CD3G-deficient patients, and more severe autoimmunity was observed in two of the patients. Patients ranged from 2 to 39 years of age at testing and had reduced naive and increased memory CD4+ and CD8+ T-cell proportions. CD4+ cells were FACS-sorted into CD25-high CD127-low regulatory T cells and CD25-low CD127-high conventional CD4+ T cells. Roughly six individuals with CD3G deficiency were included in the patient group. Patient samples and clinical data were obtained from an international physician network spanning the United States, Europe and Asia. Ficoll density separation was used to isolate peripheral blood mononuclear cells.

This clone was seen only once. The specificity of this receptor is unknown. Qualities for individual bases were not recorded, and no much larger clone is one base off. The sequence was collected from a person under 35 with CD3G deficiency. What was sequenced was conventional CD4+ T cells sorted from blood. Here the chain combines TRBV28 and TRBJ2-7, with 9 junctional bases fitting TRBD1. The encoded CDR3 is CASSPPGTGKDEQYF. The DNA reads TGTGCCAGCAGCCCCCCCGGGACAGGGAAAGACGAGCAGTACTTC.